Below, 11 T cell receptor beta chains from the same sample are listed, as sequenced in a study of blood T cell repertoires in COVID-19. Libraries were prepared by immunoSEQ multiplex PCR; TCRdb keeps only in-frame clonotypes and omits some of them. This sample carries a few hundred thousand clones, 70% to 90% of them seen once, and the ten largest clones take about 4.2%. What was sequenced was PBMCs or T cells enriched from blood (not recorded which). The receptors here all came from a woman in her thirties or forties with acute COVID-19.

V usage is TRBV19 and J usage is TRBJ2-1, with 9 nucleotides matching TRBD2. This CDR3 spans 15 amino acids. V trimming: 1 base; J trimming: 5 bases; junction bases outside the gene matches: 3. Per germline, CDR1 LNHDA and CDR2 SQIVND (reference sequence). CDR3 sequence reads: CASSIGTSADNEQFF. CDR3 DNA: TGTGCCAGTAGTATAGGGACTAGCGCCGACAATGAGCAGTTCTTC.

This chain connects TRBV5-4 to TRBJ1-1; D is possibly TRBD1 (5 bases). The V and J ends lost 1 base and 8 bases respectively, with 12 bases between them. The CDR3 runs 13 residues. The germline gives CDR1 SGHNT, CDR2 YYREEE (reference sequence). Written as DNA, the CDR3 is TGTGCCAGCAGCTTGTCAGGGCATACCGAAGCTTTCTTT. It encodes CASSLSGHTEAFF.

The V gene is TRBV7-3, the J gene TRBJ2-2; D not certain. Germline assignment: CDR1 SGHTA and CDR2 FQGTGA. V was shortened by 5 bases and J by 4 bases, with 5 bases between the two germline ends. The length of the CDR3 is 12 residues. The CDR3 sequence is CASSLGTGELFF. In nucleotides, the CDR3 is TGTGCCAGCAGCCTAGGCACCGGGGAGCTGTTTTTT.

V and J are TRBV7-9 and TRBJ1-4; 8 bases agree with TRBD1. Germline V gene sequence: CDR1 SEHNR, CDR2 FQNEAQ (reference sequence). Germline trimming cut 5 bases from V and 2 bases from J; bases unmatched to any gene: 4. This CDR3 spans 15 amino acids. CDR3 sequence: CASSGQGRTNEKLFF. In DNA, the CDR3 is TGTGCCAGCAGCGGACAGGGCAGGACTAATGAAAAACTGTTTTTT. The complete variable domain, with remaining parts taken from reference TRBV7-9 and TRBJ1-4, reads DTGVSQNPRHKITKRGQNVTFRCDPISEHNRLYWYRQTLGQGPEFLTYFQNEAQLEKSRLLSDRFSAERPKGSFSTLEIQRTEQGDSAMYLCASSGQGRTNEKLFFGSGTQLSVL.

Only one count was recorded for this clone. The chain recombines TRBV12-5 with TRBJ2-2; TRBD2 aligns across 8 bases. V was pared by 2 bases and J by 4 bases, with 6 bases of the junction left unmatched. This CDR3 has 16 amino acids. From germline, CDR1 is LGHNT and CDR2 FRNRAP. The CDR3 coding sequence is TGTGCTAGTGGTTTGTCAGCGGGAGAAGGCACCGGGGAGCTGTTTTTT. This sequence encodes CASGLSAGEGTGELFF.

This chain uses TRBV20-1 with TRBJ2-1; 10 positions agree with TRBD2. The CDR3 length is 16 residues. Looked up from germline, CDR1 is DFQATT and CDR2 is SNEGSKA (reference sequence). V gave up 3 bases and J gave up 4 bases; unmatched junction bases: 9. The CDR3 region is CSASLSSGGLYNEQFF. CDR3 DNA sequence: TGCAGTGCTAGTTTGTCTAGCGGGGGTTTATACAATGAGCAGTTCTTC.

In its sample, this clone was seen once. The chain joins TRBV28 to TRBJ2-2; a weak D match, TRBD2 (5 bases). Germline V gives CDR1 MDHEN, CDR2 SYDVKM. The CDR3 is 15 residues long. V lost 0 bases, J lost 7 bases, and 12 bases lay in between. CDR3 loop: CASSLWFGRNGELFF. The CDR3 nucleotides read TGTGCCAGCAGTTTATGGTTTGGGAGAAACGGGGAGCTGTTTTTT. The whole variable domain, filled in from reference TRBV28 and TRBJ2-2, reads DVKVTQSSRYLVKRTGEKVFLECVQDMDHENMFWYRQDPGLGLRLIYFSYDVKMKEKGDIPEGYSVSREKKERFSLILESASTNQTSMYLCASSLWFGRNGELFFGEGSRLTVL.

V usage is TRBV11-2 and J usage is TRBJ2-3, with D perhaps TRBD1 (6 bases). Trimming took 7 bases from V and 3 from J, leaving 20 bases between them. This CDR3 has 16 amino acids. From germline, CDR1 is SGHAT and CDR2 FQNNGV. The chain's CDR3 is CASTKVGGQLTDTQYF. CDR3 in DNA: TGTGCCAGCACTAAAGTCGGTGGACAGTTAACAGATACGCAGTATTTT.

DNA for the CDR3: TGTGCCAGCAGCTCGTCGGGACAGGGGTCGTCGAGCAATCAGCCCCAGCATTTT. Its translation is CASSSSGQGSSSNQPQHF. The chain has TRBV5-6 and TRBJ1-5; 10 bases map to TRBD1. This CDR3 is 18 amino acids long. The V and J ends lost 3 bases and 1 base, in that order; junction bases with no gene match: 10. Germline lookup yields CDR1 SGHDT and CDR2 YYEEEE.

The genes are TRBV6-6 and TRBJ2-7; perhaps TRBD1 as D (6 bases). V lost 6 bases, J lost 6 bases, and 15 bases lay in between. The CDR3 runs to 13 residues. Looked up from germline, CDR1 is MNHNY and CDR2 is SVGAGI (reference sequence). The CDR3 is CASRQGRWSEQYF. The CDR3, as DNA: TGTGCCAGCAGACAGGGACGCTGGTCCGAGCAGTACTTC.

This chain connects TRBV29-1 to TRBJ2-7; possibly TRBD2 for D (6 bases). The CDR3 is 13 residues long. V was clipped by 6 bases and J by 6 bases, with 18 bases between them. Germline V gene sequence: CDR1 SQVTM, CDR2 ANQGSEA. CDR3 DNA: TGCAGCGTGGTGGGGACTTTGGCCGGCGAGCAGTACTTC. Translation gives CSVVGTLAGEQYF.